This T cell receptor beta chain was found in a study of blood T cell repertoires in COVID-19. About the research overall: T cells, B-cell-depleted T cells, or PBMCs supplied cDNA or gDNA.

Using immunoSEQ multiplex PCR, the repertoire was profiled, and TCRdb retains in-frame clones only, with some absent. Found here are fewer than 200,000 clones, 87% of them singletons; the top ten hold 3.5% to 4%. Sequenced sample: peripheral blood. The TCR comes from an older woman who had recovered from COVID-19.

The CDR3 spells CATTGSTRGFEKLFF. The DNA of the CDR3 is TGTGCCACCACGGGCTCAACCCGGGGTTTCGAAAAACTGTTTTTT. J is TRBJ1-4 and V is TRBV28; D gene ambiguous. The CDR3 is made up of 15 amino acids. With 10 bases removed from V and 8 bases from J, the gap between germline ends came to 23 bases. Germline-derived CDR1 and CDR2 are MDHEN and SYDVKM. The full variable domain, rest sourced from reference TRBV28 and TRBJ1-4, is DVKVTQSSRYLVKRTGEKVFLECVQDMDHENMFWYRQDPGLGLRLIYFSYDVKMKEKGDIPEGYSVSREKKERFSLILESASTNQTSMYLCATTGSTRGFEKLFFGSGTQLSVL.